This TCR beta chain was recovered during a study of cytomegalovirus exposure and HLA in healthy donors. Study-level points and caveats: As was reported, the HLA-A and HLA-B alleles of most subjects were accurately predicted from TCR beta sequences.

Germline CDR1 and CDR2: SQVTM and ANQGSEA. Trimming left V 5 bases short and J 0 bases short, with 8 bases between. The CDR3 covers 13 residues. Comment on this clone: The antigen is unknown.

Primers: 60 Vbeta forward and 13 Jbeta reverse. TCRdb keeps only in-frame clones here, not all; method: immunoSEQ multiplex PCR. The sample has about 110,000 clones; about 80% are singletons. The source material was PBMCs. The receptor was derived from a woman aged 55 to 70 in good health and CMV-seropositive. The chain has TRBV29-1 and TRBJ1-5; D not certain. The chain's CDR3 is CSVRQASNQPQHF. In DNA, the CDR3 is TGCAGCGTTCGCCAGGCTAGCAATCAGCCCCAGCATTTT.